This is a list of T cell receptor beta chains from one sample in a study of type 1 and type 2 diabetes patients. TCRdb re-derived calls from the multiplex PCR reads in MiXCR, one entry per CDR3 protein. The sample lists under 300,000 distinct CDR3 sequences; approximately 45% were seen once. Sequences were obtained from peripheral blood mononuclear cells (PBMCs). Receptors were obtained from a man between 18 and 29 years old with type 2 diabetes. The CDR3 runs from the conserved cysteine through the conserved F or W. A D gene is named only where the DNA matches it firmly. Clone sizes are given selectively: once, few, many, or a class where the clone is expanded.

>TRBD2|TRBJ2-7|TRBV5-1|-
CASSLWVTSGWIPLYEQYF
TGCGCCAGCAGCTTGTGGGTGACTAGCGGGTGGATACCCCTTTACGAGCAGTACTTC
>-|TRBJ1-1|TRBV19|few
CASSISPMNTEAFF
TGTGCCAGTAGTATATCCCCCATGAACACTGAAGCTTTCTTT
>-|TRBJ2-7|TRBV10-1|-
CASSEWGVDDEQYF
TGCGCCAGCAGTGAGTGGGGGGTTGACGACGAGCAGTACTTC
>-|TRBJ2-7|TRBV6-6|-
CASSYSRMPREQYF
TGTGCCAGCAGTTACTCCCGAATGCCGCGGGAGCAGTACTTC
>-|TRBJ1-5|TRBV6-1|-
CASREGGRNQPQHF
TGTGCCAGCAGAGAAGGGGGACGGAATCAGCCCCAGCATTTT
>-|TRBJ1-5|TRBV2|-
CASSERNQPQQF
TGTGCCAGCTCAGAGAGAAATCAACCCCAGCAATTT
>TRBD2|TRBJ2-1|TRBV28|-
CASSPGTSAYNEQFF
TGTGCCAGCAGTCCCGGGACTAGCGCGTACAATGAGCAGTTCTTC
>-|TRBJ2-7|TRBV7-8|-
CASSSLSKVGIEQYF
TGTGCCAGCAGCTCATTATCGAAAGTTGGGATCGAGCAGTACTTC
>-|TRBJ2-7|TRBV6-1|-
CASSPEGGAEQYF
TGTGCCAGCAGTCCCGAGGGGGGGGCCGAGCAGTACTTC
>TRBD2|TRBJ2-1|TRBV30|few
CAWCSGRRSEQFF
TGTGCCTGGTGTAGCGGGCGAAGAAGTGAGCAGTTCTTC
>-|TRBJ2-5|TRBV28|-
CASSLRGTQYF
TGTGCCAGCAGTTTGAGGGGGACCCAGTACTTC
>-|TRBJ2-7|TRBV12-5|-
CATTGTSSYEQYF
TGTGCTACTACCGGGACCTCCAGCTACGAGCAGTACTTC
>-|TRBJ1-1|TRBV19|many
CASSLRGGTEAFF
TGTGCCAGTAGTTTACGGGGGGGCACTGAAGCTTTCTTT
>-|TRBJ2-6|TRBV6-6|-
CASSPHTGTGANVLTF
TGTGCCAGCAGCCCCCATACAGGTACAGGGGCCAACGTCCTGACTTTC
>TRBD1|TRBJ2-7|TRBV19|few
CASRTGQGSEQYF
TGTGCCAGTAGGACTGGACAGGGGAGCGAGCAGTACTTC
>-|TRBJ2-7|TRBV6-2/TRBV6-3|few
CASSYSSLYEQYF
TGTGCCAGCAGTTACTCTTCTCTGTACGAGCAGTACTTC
>-|TRBJ2-3|TRBV13|-
CASSLVPTDTQYF
TGTGCCAGCAGCCTAGTACCCACAGATACGCAGTATTTT
>-|TRBJ1-1|TRBV20-1|few
CSASRGTTTTEAFF
TGCAGTGCTAGCCGAGGTACCACAACCACTGAAGCTTTCTTT
>-|TRBJ2-7|TRBV28|-
CASRGGGPVDEQYF
TGTGCCAGCAGAGGGGGGGGCCCCGTCGACGAGCAGTACTTC
>-|TRBJ2-7|TRBV19|-
CASSGLLRPYEQYF
TGTGCCAGTAGTGGCCTTCTACGACCCTACGAGCAGTACTTC